This T cell receptor (beta chain) was documented in a study of identical twins. General study points: Insertions were reduced in abundant cord blood beta clonotypes but not in memory repertoires.

Concerning this clonotype: The antigen is not known.

Unique molecular identifiers were in the cDNA, with template-switch universal primer binding. TCRdb recomputed calls from the 5' RACE reads with MiXCR, one row per CDR3 protein. The sample records about 1.7 million distinct CDR3 sequences, 32% being singletons. V dropped 1 base and J dropped 5; count of bases not matched to a gene: 13. CDR1 and CDR2 (germline): SGHTA, FQGNSA. The CDR3 is 18 amino acids. No donor was unhealthy or non-Caucasian. The sequence was collected from a newborn girl in good health. The chain uses TRBV7-2 and TRBJ2-1, with 8 positions matching TRBD2. Specimen: cord blood. The CDR3, as DNA: TGTGCCAGCAGCTTAGTAGGGACTAGGCATTGGGGGAACAATGAGCAGTTCTTC. It is translated as CASSLVGTRHWGNNEQFF.